This TCR beta chain originates from a study of OX40 agonist ivuxolimab in advanced cancers. As for the study in general: All patients had ivuxolimab intravenously every 2 weeks at 0.01 to 10 mg/kg. General study findings and limits: Dose levels from 0.1 to 3.0 mg/kg saw CD4+ and CD8+ blood T cells expand clonally by week 6. The average count of expanded clones was higher among CD8+ T cells than among CD4+. Not determined was the antigen specificity of the expanded peripheral T cells.

Some clones are missing from TCRdb's copy, which holds only in-frame ones; the method was immunoSEQ multiplex PCR. This table holds around 80,000 clones, 94% found once. Comments on this clone: Its antigen is unknown.

Germline-derived CDR1 and CDR2 are SGDLS and YYNGEE. CDR3 length: 15 residues. Germline trimming cut 3 bases from V and 5 bases from J; bases unmatched to any gene: 7. Sequenced here: CD4+ or CD8+ T cells sorted from blood, sampled in a trial of the OX40 agonist ivuxolimab. The sequence derives from an adult with an advanced solid tumor such as melanoma, head and neck, liver or kidney cancer. The rearrangement uses TRBV9 and TRBJ1-4, with 7 bases matching TRBD1. CDR3 DNA sequence: TGTGCCAGCAGCGCCGCCGGGACAGTGAATGAAAAACTGTTTTTT. Its translation: CASSAAGTVNEKLFF.